Here is one T cell receptor beta chain with its context. The sample is drawn from a study of blood T cell repertoires in COVID-19. Per the germline V gene, CDR1 is SGHRS and CDR2 is YFSETQ. CDR3 size: 14 residues. Trimming took off 4 bases at V and 4 bases at J, with 14 bases between the two ends. Clones were read by immunoSEQ multiplex PCR, and TCRdb kept only the in-frame ones, dropping some. The sample yields 330,000 or so clones, around 90% seen once. This TCR was recovered from an older woman with COVID-19, enrolled during active disease. The rearrangement links TRBV5-1 to TRBJ1-2; D is ambiguous. Sequencing used peripheral blood. Here the CDR3 DNA reads TGCGCCAGCAGCGGGTCGGACGAGGGCTATGGCTACACCTTC. The encoded protein is CASSGSDEGYGYTF.